This record covers a single T cell receptor (beta chain). This entry comes from a study of blood T cell repertoires in COVID-19. Study at large: COVID-19 samples, acute and convalescent, were from the United States, Italy and Spain. T cells, B-cell-depleted T cells, or PBMCs provided the cDNA or gDNA that served as material.

The CDR3 runs 14 residues. Germline V gene sequence: CDR1 SGHTA, CDR2 FQGNSA. Trimming cost V 5 bases and J 0 bases, with 10 bases left between them. As handled by the study authors: Counts of nucleated cells, estimated from reference gene primer amplification, were obtained. Clones were sequenced by immunoSEQ multiplex PCR, and TCRdb holds only the in-frame ones, with some missing. The V and J calls and the clone size are those of that table, but D and trimming were determined from the DNA. This table has about 42,000 clones, about 88% appearing once. The origin of this receptor is a man aged 65 to 79 with active COVID-19. The sample was peripheral blood. The rearrangement links TRBV7-2 to TRBJ1-1, with D unresolved. CDR3 DNA: TGTGCCAGCAGCACTAGTACAGTGAACACTGAAGCTTTCTTT. This encodes CASSTSTVNTEAFF.